Shown below are 30 T cell receptor beta chains from a single sample sequenced in a study of blood T cell repertoires in COVID-19. Measured with immunoSEQ multiplex PCR; TCRdb has only the in-frame clones, and not every one. The sample lists some 220,000 clones; around 82% were seen once. The sequenced material came from peripheral blood. All receptors come from a woman in her seventies with acute or convalescent COVID-19.

The chain couples TRBV30 to TRBJ1-6; the match to TRBD1 covers 9 bases. V dropped 3 bases and J dropped 6; count of bases not matched to a gene: 12. CDR3 length equals 17 residues. The germline CDR1 and CDR2 sequences are GTSNPN and SVGIG (reference sequence). Written as DNA, the CDR3 is TGTGCCTGGAGGTTGTTACAGGGGGCCAAGGGTAATTCACCCCTCCACTTT. It is translated as CAWRLLQGAKGNSPLHF. Full variable domain (rest looked up from reference TRBV30 and TRBJ1-6): SQTIHQWPATLVQPVGSPLSLECTVEGTSNPNLYWYRQAAGRGLQLLFYSVGIGQISSEVPQNLSASRPQDRQFILSSKKLLLSDSGFYLCAWRLLQGAKGNSPLHFGNGTRLTVT.

The V gene is TRBV5-1, the J gene TRBJ1-1; the D gene is possibly TRBD1 (5 bases). This CDR3 has 13 amino acids. V was cut by 2 bases and J by 5 bases, with 10 bases left in between. Germline-derived CDR1 and CDR2 are SGHRS and YFSETQ. DNA of the CDR3: TGCGCCAGCAGCTTTCAGGGAAGGACTGAAGCTTTCTTT. This sequence encodes CASSFQGRTEAFF.

J is TRBJ2-1 and V is TRBV5-5, with 9 bases aligning to TRBD2. In germline, CDR1 is SGHKS, CDR2 YYEKEE (reference sequence). The CDR3 length is 15 residues. V shed 1 base, J shed 8 bases, and the junction held 7 bases outside the gene matches. CDR3 nucleotide sequence: TGTGCCAGCAGCTTGATGCGGGGGGGCCTGGATGAGCAGTTCTTC. This sequence encodes CASSLMRGGLDEQFF.

The gene calls are TRBV9 and TRBJ2-5, with TRBD1 matching 10 bases. Per germline, CDR1 SGDLS and CDR2 YYNGEE. This CDR3 comprises 14 residues. The trim removed 3 bases at V and 9 bases at J, leaving 8 bases unmatched. CDR3 coding DNA: TGTGCCAGCAGCGGGACAGGGGGGAGCGGGGCCCAGTACTTC. It encodes CASSGTGGSGAQYF.

This rearrangement joins TRBV11-2 to TRBJ2-5, with TRBD1 as a possible D gene (5 bases). Germline-derived CDR1 and CDR2 are SGHAT and FQNNGV. Trimming removed 5 bases at V and 5 bases at J, with 18 bases between. CDR3 size: 15 residues. CDR3 bases: TGTGCCAGCAGCCCAGTCCTCACAGGACGTGAGACCCAGTACTTC. As protein: CASSPVLTGRETQYF.

The V gene is TRBV5-1, the J gene TRBJ2-4, with D tentatively TRBD2 (6 bases). CDR3 size: 16 residues. Trimming stripped 5 bases from V and 0 bases from J, with 15 bases between. CDR1 is SGHRS and CDR2 is YFSETQ in the germline V gene. Written as DNA, the CDR3 is TGCGCCAGCAGGGACGGGGACTCTCTAGCCAAAAACATTCAGTACTTC. The encoded protein is CASRDGDSLAKNIQYF.

This clone was picked up a small number of times. The chain is built from TRBV12-3 or TRBV12-4 and TRBJ2-3; 9 bases match TRBD2. The V gene end was trimmed by 5 bases and the J gene end by 7 bases; junction bases not matched to a gene: 4. The CDR3 has 13 amino acids. CDR3 in amino acids: CASSPGTSNTQYF. Here the CDR3 DNA reads TGTGCCAGCAGTCCCGGGACTAGCAATACGCAGTATTTT.

The rearrangement links TRBV29-1 to TRBJ2-3, with TRBD1 matching over 11 bases. The CDR3 loop spans 17 amino acids. Germline V gene lookup returns CDR1 SQVTM and CDR2 ANQGSEA. Trimming removed 3 bases from V and 1 base from J; junction bases left unmatched: 9. The CDR3 region is CSVDADRGLQGTDTQYF. CDR3 nucleotides: TGCAGCGTTGACGCGGACAGGGGGCTTCAGGGCACAGATACGCAGTATTTT.

The rearrangement links TRBV6-5 to TRBJ2-5, with no clear D. This CDR3 has 13 residues. V was trimmed by 5 bases and J by 2 bases, leaving 9 bases between them. Per germline, CDR1 MNHEY and CDR2 SVGAGI. DNA of the CDR3: TGTGCCAGCAGTCTGACATTTCAAGAGACCCAGTACTTC. This encodes CASSLTFQETQYF.

This clone is a singleton in its sample. The V and J genes are TRBV4-1 and TRBJ1-1, with unresolved D. Trimming shortened V by 3 bases and J by 0 bases, and 11 bases separated the two germline ends. Germline V gene data show CDR1 as MGHRA and CDR2 as YSYEKL. The CDR3 has 15 residues. The CDR3: CASSQFGRMNTEAFF. DNA of the CDR3: TGCGCCAGCAGCCAGTTCGGCAGGATGAACACTGAAGCTTTCTTT.

The V gene is TRBV10-3, the J gene TRBJ2-3; 7 bases are shared with TRBD1. Germline CDR1 ENHRY, CDR2 SYGVKD. The trim removed 11 bases at V and 0 bases at J, leaving 2 bases unmatched. CDR3 size: 12 residues. CDR3 in amino acids: CASRGSTDTQYF. The CDR3 DNA sequence: TGTGCCTCCAGGGGGAGCACAGATACGCAGTATTTT.

The CDR3 loop reads CASSLGTGKAGELFF. The CDR3 DNA reads TGTGCCAGCAGCCTCGGGACAGGGAAGGCCGGGGAGCTGTTTTTT. The V and J genes are TRBV11-2 and TRBJ2-2; 9 nucleotides align to TRBD1. The CDR3 extends over 15 amino acids. Germline V CDR1 and CDR2: SGHAT, FQNNGV. V lost 5 bases and J lost 6; bases outside the gene matches: 7. Using reference TRBV11-2 and TRBJ2-2 for the parts outside the CDR3, the full variable domain is EAGVAQSPRYKIIEKRQSVAFWCNPISGHATLYWYQQILGQGPKLLIQFQNNGVVDDSQLPKDRFSAERLKGVDSTLKIQPAKLEDSAVYLCASSLGTGKAGELFFGEGSRLTVL.

The chain is built from TRBV11-2 and TRBJ2-7; 11 positions match TRBD1. This CDR3 is built from 16 residues. Germline values: CDR1 SGHAT, CDR2 FQNNGV. V was clipped by 5 bases and J by 0 bases; unmatched bases: 6. CDR3 sequence: CASSPRTGGFSYEQYF. The CDR3 DNA is TGTGCCAGCAGCCCCCGGACAGGGGGCTTCTCCTACGAGCAGTACTTC.

The CDR3 protein is CASSSGQGIDYTF. Here the CDR3 DNA reads TGTGCCAGCAGCAGTGGGCAGGGGATTGACTACACCTTC. The rearrangement links TRBV25-1 to TRBJ1-2, with D possibly TRBD1 on 6 matching bases. CDR1 MGHDK and CDR2 SYGVNS come from the germline V gene. The CDR3 covers 13 residues. The V and J ends lost 6 bases and 10 bases respectively, with 18 bases between them.

The V and J genes are TRBV5-1 and TRBJ2-2; TRBD2 agrees at 7 bases. CDR3 length: 15 residues. Germline trimming cut 4 bases from V and 3 bases from J; bases unmatched to any gene: 6. Germline loops: CDR1 SGHRS, CDR2 YFSETQ. The CDR3 DNA sequence: TGCGCCAGCAGCAGGCGGGGAGGGGACACCGGGGAGCTGTTTTTT. Protein sequence: CASSRRGGDTGELFF.

This clone was seen a few times. This sequence joins TRBV6-2 or TRBV6-3 and TRBJ1-1; 7 bases map to TRBD1. With 2 bases clipped from V and 4 bases from J, the junction kept 4 bases outside the gene matches. Germline V gene data show CDR1 as MNHEY and CDR2 as SVGEGT. CDR3 length: 14 residues. CDR3 sequence reads: CASSYKGTATEAFF. The CDR3 region has the DNA TGTGCCAGCAGTTACAAAGGGACAGCCACTGAAGCTTTCTTT.

J is TRBJ1-1 and V is TRBV5-6, with unresolved D. Germline lookup yields CDR1 SGHDT and CDR2 YYEEEE. The CDR3 sequence is 13 residues long. V was cut by 2 bases and J by 3 bases, with 8 bases left in between. The DNA of the CDR3 is TGTGCCAGCAGCTTAAGAGGCTACACTGAAGCTTTCTTT. This encodes CASSLRGYTEAFF.

This clone is a singleton in its sample. The chain is built from TRBV7-9 and TRBJ2-5, with TRBD1 matching over 9 bases. The J segment lost 2 bases and the V segment lost 5 bases, leaving 9 bases of the junction unmatched. This CDR3 has 16 residues. In germline, CDR1 is SEHNR, CDR2 FQNEAQ (reference sequence). The CDR3, as DNA: TGTGCCAGCAGCCCTATGCCGGGACAGGGTCAAGAGACCCAGTACTTC. Its protein is CASSPMPGQGQETQYF.

This chain joins TRBV6-5 and TRBJ2-5; TRBD1 aligns across 9 bases. The CDR3 contains 16 residues. The germline V gene has CDR1 MNHEY and CDR2 SVGAGI. With 0 bases clipped from V and 5 bases from J, the junction kept 7 bases outside the gene matches. The CDR3 nucleotides are TGTGCCAGCAGTTACTCAAGGGGACAGGGTAGCGAGACCCAGTACTTC. It codes for CASSYSRGQGSETQYF.

This clone has a handful of counts. This sample also contains other DNA sequences that code for the same CDR3. This chain links TRBV6-5 with TRBJ1-1; no firm D call. Looked up from germline, CDR1 is MNHEY and CDR2 is SVGAGI. This CDR3 has 14 amino acids. Trimming removed 2 bases at V and 1 base at J, with 8 bases between. CDR3 DNA sequence: TGTGCCAGCAGTTACGGCGGGTCGAACACTGAAGCTTTCTTT. Protein product: CASSYGGSNTEAFF.

This CDR3 reads CASSEVVAGGGDTQYF. The CDR3 bases are TGTGCCAGCAGTGAGGTCGTAGCGGGGGGTGGAGATACGCAGTATTTT. This chain uses TRBV2 with TRBJ2-3; 10 nucleotides line up with TRBD2. This CDR3 is 16 amino acids long. The V and J ends lost 3 bases and 5 bases, in that order; junction bases with no gene match: 8. Germline CDR1 SNHLY, CDR2 FYNNEI.

V usage is TRBV6-6 and J usage is TRBJ2-2; a weak D match, TRBD1 (5 bases). Looked up from germline, CDR1 is MNHNY and CDR2 is SVGAGI (reference sequence). Trimming shortened V by 10 bases and J by 3 bases, and 12 bases separated the two germline ends. This CDR3 contains 13 residues. CDR3 region: CATQGRDTGELFF. In DNA form, the CDR3 reads TGTGCCACTCAGGGTCGTGACACCGGGGAGCTGTTTTTT.

The genes are TRBV7-2 and TRBJ2-1, with 7 bases that match TRBD2. The length of the CDR3 is 14 residues. The germline V gene encodes CDR1 SGHTA and CDR2 FQGNSA. With 3 bases clipped from V and 5 bases from J, the junction kept 4 bases outside the gene matches. CDR3 protein: CASSFRAGHNEQFF. CDR3 DNA: TGTGCCAGCAGCTTCCGAGCGGGGCACAATGAGCAGTTCTTC.

The V and J genes are TRBV7-3 and TRBJ2-1, with TRBD2 matching 7 bases. V lost 5 bases and J lost 0; bases outside the gene matches: 7. From germline, CDR1 is SGHTA and CDR2 FQGTGA. CDR3 length: 16 residues. The CDR3 reads CASSRTSDSSYNEQFF. CDR3 sequence (DNA): TGTGCCAGCAGCAGAACTAGCGATAGCTCCTACAATGAGCAGTTCTTC.

This clone showed up just once. One junction end does not reproduce the germline sequence, and a read error may be involved. The chain employs TRBV5-1 and TRBJ1-2, with D perhaps matching TRBD1 (5 bases). CDR3 length equals 15 residues. The V gene's germline CDR1 is SGHRS and CDR2 YFSETQ. The CDR3: CASTLALEGTYGYTF. CDR3 coding DNA: TGCGCCAGCACCTTGGCCCTGGAGGGGACCTATGGCTACACCTTC.

This clone showed up just once. The J gene is TRBJ1-2, the V gene TRBV10-3; TRBD1 is a possible D gene (6 bases). The CDR3 consists of 15 residues. Germline V gene data show CDR1 as ENHRY and CDR2 as SYGVKD. Trimming took off 0 bases at V and 5 bases at J, with 13 bases between the two ends. CDR3 residues: CAISESRGGTYGYTF. The CDR3 DNA follows: TGTGCCATCAGTGAGTCCAGGGGTGGGACGTATGGCTACACCTTC.

The gene calls are TRBV29-1 and TRBJ1-1; D perhaps matches TRBD1 (6 bases). The V and J ends lost 6 bases and 8 bases respectively, with 22 bases between them. CDR1 and CDR2 (germline): SQVTM, ANQGSEA. The CDR3 contains 14 residues. The CDR3: CSVEMWDNPREAFF. CDR3 nucleotides: TGCAGCGTCGAAATGTGGGACAACCCACGGGAAGCTTTCTTT.

The chain is built from TRBV3-1 (or the pseudogene TRBV3-2) and TRBJ1-3; TRBD1 aligns across 10 bases. This CDR3 contains 17 residues. With V trimmed by 4 bases and J by 0 bases, 6 bases remained unmatched. CDR1 and CDR2 from the germline V gene are LGHDT and YNNKEL (reference sequence). The CDR3 nucleotides read TGTGCCAGCAGCCGTAGACAGGGGGCAGGCTCTGGAAACACCATATATTTT. Translating gives CASSRRQGAGSGNTIYF.

The V and J genes are TRBV5-5 and TRBJ2-7; 7 nucleotides agree with TRBD1. Germline CDR1 reads SGHKS; CDR2 reads YYEKEE (reference sequence). V gave up 9 bases and J gave up 1 base; unmatched junction bases: 10. The CDR3 has 14 amino acids. The CDR3: CATAQGGGSYEQYF. The CDR3 bases are TGTGCCACAGCCCAAGGGGGCGGTTCCTACGAGCAGTACTTC.

This clone appeared a single time. The chain is built from TRBV7-2 and TRBJ1-2; D remains ambiguous. Germline CDR1 is SGHTA and CDR2 is FQGNSA. The CDR3 consists of 15 residues. V was pared by 6 bases and J by 8 bases, with 22 bases between. The CDR3 sequence: CASRKIDREMGGYTF. In nucleotides, the CDR3 is TGTGCCAGCAGAAAAATCGATCGGGAAATGGGGGGCTACACCTTC.